A single sample gave rise to the 7 T cell receptor beta chains below, sequenced in a study of blood T cell repertoires in COVID-19 (dated by TCRdb to the early 2020s). Libraries were prepared through the immunoSEQ multiplex PCR assay. The table comes from immuneACCESS by way of TCRdb, which keeps in-frame sequences with V and J called. Part of the clones is missing from these tables; in studies checked, under half for an unresolved V gene and the rest for unknown reasons. This sample has roughly 330,000 clones in its table, and roughly 85% of those were observed once. Clones ranked in the top ten supply approximately 5.4% of the sample. The sample taken for sequencing was PBMCs or T cells enriched from blood (not recorded which). These receptors were collected from a woman aged 25 to 39 who had recovered from COVID-19.

The chain carries TRBV19 and TRBJ1-5, with 8 nucleotides matching TRBD1. V lost 5 bases and J lost 8; bases outside the gene matches: 11. CDR3 length: 15 residues. The germline V gene encodes CDR1 LNHDA and CDR2 SQIVND (reference sequence). The CDR3 here is CASSHRTGPPKPQHF. As DNA, the CDR3 is TGTGCCAGTAGTCACCGGACAGGGCCCCCTAAGCCCCAGCATTTT.

The chain couples TRBV30 to TRBJ1-1; tentatively, D is TRBD1 (6 bases). Germline V gene data show CDR1 as GTSNPN and CDR2 as SVGIG (reference sequence). The CDR3 spans 14 residues. V was pared by 7 bases and J by 3 bases, with 18 bases between. This CDR3 reads CASSRRGAYTEAFF. The CDR3 coding sequence is TGTGCCTCATCCCGACGGGGGGCTTACACTGAAGCTTTCTTT. The whole variable domain, remainder taken from reference TRBV30 and TRBJ1-1, is SQTIHQWPATLVQPVGSPLSLECTVEGTSNPNLYWYRQAAGRGLQLLFYSVGIGQISSEVPQNLSASRPQDRQFILSSKKLLLSDSGFYLCASSRRGAYTEAFFGQGTRLTVV.

In this sample, this clone turned up once. The CDR3 is CASSKRDFSGYGYTF. In DNA, the CDR3 is TGCGCCAGCTCGAAGAGGGACTTCTCCGGGTATGGCTACACCTTC. The rearrangement joins TRBV4-1 to TRBJ1-2; possibly TRBD1 for D (5 bases). The CDR3 extends over 15 amino acids. With 8 bases removed from V and 5 bases from J, the gap between germline ends came to 21 bases. Looked up from germline, CDR1 is MGHRA and CDR2 is YSYEKL.

The V gene is TRBV27, the J gene TRBJ2-2; unclear D gene. CDR3 length equals 14 residues. V was pared by 4 bases and J by 0 bases, with 6 bases between. Germline assignment: CDR1 MNHEY and CDR2 SMNVEV (reference sequence). In nucleotides, the CDR3 is TGTGCCAGCAGTTGGGCAGCGAACACCGGGGAGCTGTTTTTT. It translates to CASSWAANTGELFF.

The chain has TRBV18 and TRBJ2-1, with a possible D match to TRBD2 (6 bases). In germline, CDR1 is KGHSH, CDR2 LQKENI. V was cut by 3 bases and J by 7 bases, with 13 bases left in between. This CDR3 spans 14 amino acids. The CDR3 spells CASSPYGGRNEQFF. DNA of the CDR3: TGTGCCAGCTCACCCTACGGGGGTCGGAATGAGCAGTTCTTC.

This sequence joins TRBV7-2 and TRBJ2-2; D gene ambiguous. V was clipped by 7 bases and J by 6 bases, with 18 bases between them. The germline V gene has CDR1 SGHTA and CDR2 FQGNSA. The length of the CDR3 is 15 residues. The CDR3 DNA is TGTGCCAGCATGAATGGGCCCCAAGTGGCCGGGGAGCTGTTTTTT. Translating gives CASMNGPQVAGELFF.

This clone was counted a single time. This sequence joins TRBV29-1 and TRBJ2-3, with 7 bases identical to TRBD2. This CDR3 is built from 14 residues. Germline V CDR1 and CDR2: SQVTM, ANQGSEA. Unmatched junction bases numbered 14, after V lost 2 bases and J lost 12 bases. CDR3 region: CSVESSSGASKQYF. The CDR3 coding sequence is TGCAGCGTTGAATCTTCCAGCGGGGCCTCGAAACAGTATTTT.